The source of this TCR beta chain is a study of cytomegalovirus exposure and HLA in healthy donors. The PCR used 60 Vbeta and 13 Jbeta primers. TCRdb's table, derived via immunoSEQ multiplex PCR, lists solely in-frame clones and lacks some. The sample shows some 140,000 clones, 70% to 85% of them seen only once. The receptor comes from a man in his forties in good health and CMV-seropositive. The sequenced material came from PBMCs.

The CDR3 region is CASSFLRSGNTIYF. CDR3 coding DNA: TGTGCCAGCAGCTTCCTGAGGTCTGGAAACACCATATATTTT. This chain joins TRBV7-9 and TRBJ1-3; D call uncertain. Germline lookup yields CDR1 SEHNR and CDR2 FQNEAQ (reference sequence). This CDR3 region has 14 residues. V was pared by 3 bases and J by 1 base, with 7 bases between.